The 9 T cell receptor beta chains presented below share a single source sample, sequenced in a study of chemoradiotherapy in HPV16-positive cancers (dated by TCRdb to 2021 to 2024). Libraries were constructed by the immunoSEQ multiplex PCR assay. As stored in TCRdb, this immuneACCESS dataset retains in-frame rearrangements with V and J assigned. A fraction of the clones does not appear; measured against another copy, unresolved V genes explain less than half of the discrepancy, and the remainder lacks a known reason. This sample comprises about 2,300 clones, about four fifths of them detected only once. The top ten clonotypes cover around a tenth of the sample. The sequencing used tumor tissue, collected from a patient who underwent chemoradiotherapy. The source of these receptors is a human donor with HPV-associated anogenital cancer.

The chain combines TRBV9 with TRBJ2-1; D may be TRBD1 (6 bases). CDR3 length: 13 amino acids. The germline V gene has CDR1 SGDLS and CDR2 YYNGEE. Trimming removed 7 bases at V and 1 base at J, with 9 bases between. As DNA, the CDR3 is TGTGCCAGCTCCCAGGGGTCCTACAATGAGCAGTTCTTC. It specifies CASSQGSYNEQFF.

The gene calls are TRBV12-5 and TRBJ1-2; TRBD1 aligns across 8 bases. CDR1 LGHNT and CDR2 FRNRAP come from the germline V gene. The junction had 4 bases not matched to a gene; V was cut back by 3 bases and J by 4 bases. The CDR3 spans 14 residues. The CDR3 DNA is TGTGCTAGTGGTTTTCAGGGGGCCGCCTATGGCTACACCTTC. Amino acids: CASGFQGAAYGYTF.

The chain uses TRBV28 and TRBJ1-2; 11 positions match TRBD1. Trimming removed 6 bases from V and 2 bases from J; junction bases left unmatched: 8. Germline V gene lookup returns CDR1 MDHEN and CDR2 SYDVKM. The CDR3 spans 16 residues. The CDR3 region is CASRPGTGGLNYGYTF. The CDR3 DNA sequence: TGTGCCAGCAGACCAGGGACAGGGGGATTGAACTATGGCTACACCTTC.

The chain employs TRBV6-6 and TRBJ1-2, with no clear D. V was cut by 2 bases and J by 4 bases, with 8 bases left in between. The CDR3 is 13 residues long. Germline CDR1 and CDR2: MNHNY and SVGAGI (reference sequence). CDR3 sequence: CASSYREGYGYTF. In DNA form, the CDR3 reads TGTGCCAGCAGTTACAGGGAAGGCTATGGCTACACCTTC.

The genes are TRBV5-1 and TRBJ1-2, with 7 nucleotides matching TRBD1. CDR1 is SGHRS and CDR2 is YFSETQ in the germline V gene. The J segment lost 2 bases and the V segment lost 0 bases, leaving 4 bases of the junction unmatched. This CDR3 region has 15 residues. The CDR3 region is CASSLGAGGNYGYTF. DNA for the CDR3: TGCGCCAGCAGCTTGGGGGCAGGGGGGAACTATGGCTACACCTTC.

This rearrangement joins TRBV4-2 to TRBJ2-7, with D hard to call. This CDR3 is 13 amino acids long. Looked up from germline, CDR1 is LGHNA and CDR2 is YNFKEQ. With 0 bases removed from V and 1 base from J, the gap between germline ends came to 4 bases. The CDR3 sequence is CASSQDISYEQYF. The CDR3 DNA follows: TGTGCCAGCAGCCAAGATATTTCCTACGAGCAGTACTTC.

The CDR3 DNA follows: TGTGCCAGCAGCCCGACTAGCGGGAACACCGGGGAGCTGTTTTTT. Translated: CASSPTSGNTGELFF. The rearrangement joins TRBV28 to TRBJ2-2; 9 bases line up with TRBD2. There are 15 residues in the CDR3. The J segment lost 1 base and the V segment lost 6 bases, leaving 3 bases of the junction unmatched. The germline gives CDR1 MDHEN, CDR2 SYDVKM.

This clone appeared a few times. This chain uses TRBV19 with TRBJ2-1, with no clear D. The CDR3 is 12 amino acids. The V end lost 6 bases, the J end lost 5 bases, and 8 bases lay between the germline ends. The V gene's germline CDR1 is LNHDA and CDR2 SQIVND (reference sequence). CDR3 in DNA: TGTGCCAGTAGCCCCTCGCACAATGAGCAGTTCTTC. The encoded protein is CASSPSHNEQFF. Together with reference TRBV19 and TRBJ2-1, the CDR3 gives the full variable domain: DGGITQSPKYLFRKEGQNVTLSCEQNLNHDAMYWYRQDPGQGLRLIYYSQIVNDFQKGDIAEGYSVSREKKESFPLTVTSAQKNPTAFYLCASSPSHNEQFFGPGTRLTVL.

This sequence joins TRBV6-6 and TRBJ1-1, with D possibly TRBD1 on 5 matching bases. Germline V gene data show CDR1 as MNHNY and CDR2 as SVGAGI (reference sequence). CDR3 size: 14 residues. V lost 4 bases to trimming and J lost 3 bases, with 12 bases between them. CDR3 sequence (DNA): TGTGCCAGCAGTTCTGGGGGTTTGGACACTGAAGCTTTCTTT. It is translated as CASSSGGLDTEAFF.